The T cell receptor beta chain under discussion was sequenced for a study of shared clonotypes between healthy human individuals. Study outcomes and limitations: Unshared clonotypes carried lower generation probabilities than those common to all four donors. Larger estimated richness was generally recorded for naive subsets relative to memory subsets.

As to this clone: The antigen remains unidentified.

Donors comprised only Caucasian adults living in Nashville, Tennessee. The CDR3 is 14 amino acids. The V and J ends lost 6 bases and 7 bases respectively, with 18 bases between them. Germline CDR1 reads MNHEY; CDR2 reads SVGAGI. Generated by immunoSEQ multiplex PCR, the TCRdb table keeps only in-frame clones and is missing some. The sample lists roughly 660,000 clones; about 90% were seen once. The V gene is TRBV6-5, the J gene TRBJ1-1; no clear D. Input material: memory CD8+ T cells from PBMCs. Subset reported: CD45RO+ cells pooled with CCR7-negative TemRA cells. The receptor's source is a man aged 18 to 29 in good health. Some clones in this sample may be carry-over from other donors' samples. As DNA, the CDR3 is TGTGCCAGCAGCCCGAGGTCCGGATACGTTGAAGCTTTCTTT. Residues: CASSPRSGYVEAFF.